The entry below describes one T cell receptor beta chain. This clone was found a few times. The antigen it binds to is not known. Base quality data are lacking; no much larger clone is found one base away. The record originates from a study of blood T cell repertoires in COVID-19 (dated by TCRdb to between 2020 and 2021). Context from the whole study: Collaborator samples came from the United States, Italy and Spain and covered acute and convalescent phases of COVID-19. The prospective study material was composed of cDNA or gDNA derived from T cells, B-cell-depleted T cells, or PBMCs. The repertoires were made available in a free public database intended to serve as a resource for research on the immune response to SARS-CoV-2. HLA class I and class II types, where available, came from metadata supplied by the sample provider rather than from assay-based typing. Samples were obtained from the ongoing ImmuneRACE study (first 160 participants) and from approximately 1,200 subjects provided by 6 global collaborators. Deeply sampled blood TCRbeta repertoires from subjects exposed to, actively infected with, or recovered from COVID-19 were included in the dataset. Sample metadata almost always included a de-identified subject ID, COVID-19 status, age in years and sex. Overall study results and their limits: The quantity of clinical and demographic metadata differed by source and by participant and was supplied without curation.

Participants in the prospective study were enrolled through a virtual design, were aged about 18 to 89 years, and lived in about 25 United States geographic areas. In the prospective study, cohorts were assigned on the basis of participant-reported clinical history obtained from a screening survey and a study questionnaire. Exposed participants had been in contact with someone with a PCR-confirmed or clinician-diagnosed COVID-19 case within 2 weeks of study entry. Each participant in the prospective study had whole blood, serum and a nasopharyngeal or oropharyngeal swab collected by mobile phlebotomists. Over an approximately 2-month period, participants in the prospective study had the option of providing additional blood draws and questionnaires. Blood samples from the prospective study were shipped frozen or at room temperature prior to DNA extraction. The CDR3 goes from the cysteine to the phenylalanine over 15 residues. Only the CDR3 DNA is retained, 45 bases long and in frame from the first base. Via the germline V gene, CDR1 is SQVTM and CDR2 ANQGSEA. Germline trimming: 7 bases from V, 2 bases from J; junction bases outside gene matches: 9.

TCRbeta CDR3 regions were amplified from genomic DNA by means of the immunoSEQ Assay, a bias-controlled multiplex PCR. In the original analysis: Within the assay, amplification of reference gene primers was used to estimate how many nucleated cells each sample contained. To quantify the absolute abundance of each unique TCRbeta CDR3 rearrangement, sequence reads were collapsed and filtered. For each sample, productive Simpson clonality was calculated by taking the square root of Simpson's diversity index across productive rearrangements. The immuneACCESS repertoire file appears here via TCRdb, limited to in-frame rearrangements. These files lack a portion of the clones; in checked studies, under half of the deficit traces to unresolved V genes, and the cause of the others is not known. The DNA gave D and trimming, while V, J and clone size come from that table. Present in this sample are approximately 150,000 clones, over 80% of which were seen just once. The ten most abundant clones make up over 5% of the sample.

The clonotype was recovered from a man between 70 and 80 years old who had been exposed to COVID-19. Material: PBMCs or T cells enriched from blood (not recorded which). The chain is encoded by TRBV29-1 joined to TRBJ2-2, with 8 bases aligning to TRBD1. The CDR3 region has the sequence CSAKTGTGNTGELFF. The bases are TGCAGCGCAAAAACAGGGACAGGAAACACCGGGGAGCTGTTTTTT.